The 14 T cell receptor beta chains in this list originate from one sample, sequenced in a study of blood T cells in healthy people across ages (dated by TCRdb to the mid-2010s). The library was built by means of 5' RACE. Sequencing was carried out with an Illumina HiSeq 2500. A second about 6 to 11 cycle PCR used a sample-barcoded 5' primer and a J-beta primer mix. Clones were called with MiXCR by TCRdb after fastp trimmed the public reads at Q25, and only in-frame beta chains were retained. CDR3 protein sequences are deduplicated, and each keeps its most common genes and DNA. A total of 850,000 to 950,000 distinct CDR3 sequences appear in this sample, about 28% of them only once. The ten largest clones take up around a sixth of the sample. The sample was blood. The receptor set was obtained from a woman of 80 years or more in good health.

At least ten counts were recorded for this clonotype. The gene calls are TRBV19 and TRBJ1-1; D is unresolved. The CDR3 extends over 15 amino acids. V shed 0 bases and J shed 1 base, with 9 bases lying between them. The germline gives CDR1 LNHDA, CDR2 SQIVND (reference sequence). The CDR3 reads CASSIDGNSNTEAFF. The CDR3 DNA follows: TGTGCCAGTAGTATAGATGGCAACTCGAACACTGAAGCTTTCTTT.

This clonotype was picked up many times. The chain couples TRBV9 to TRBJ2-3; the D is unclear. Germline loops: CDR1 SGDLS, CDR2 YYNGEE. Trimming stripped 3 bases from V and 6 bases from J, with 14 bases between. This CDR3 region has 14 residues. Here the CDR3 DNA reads TGTGCCAGCAGCGGAAACACGGGTGCGGATACGCAGTATTTT. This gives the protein CASSGNTGADTQYF.

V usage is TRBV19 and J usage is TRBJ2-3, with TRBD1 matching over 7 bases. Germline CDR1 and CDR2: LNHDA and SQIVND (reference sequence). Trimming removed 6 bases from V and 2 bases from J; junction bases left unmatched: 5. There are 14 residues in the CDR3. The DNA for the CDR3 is TGTGCCAGTAGCGGACAGGAGTTCACAGATACGCAGTATTTT. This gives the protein CASSGQEFTDTQYF.

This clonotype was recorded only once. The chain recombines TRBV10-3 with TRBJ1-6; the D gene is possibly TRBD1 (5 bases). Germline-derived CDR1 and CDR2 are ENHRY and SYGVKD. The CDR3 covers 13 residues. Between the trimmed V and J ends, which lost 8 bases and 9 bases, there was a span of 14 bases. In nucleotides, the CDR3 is TGTGCCATCGGTGGGACCGTTGGTTCACCCCTCCACTTT. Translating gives CAIGGTVGSPLHF.

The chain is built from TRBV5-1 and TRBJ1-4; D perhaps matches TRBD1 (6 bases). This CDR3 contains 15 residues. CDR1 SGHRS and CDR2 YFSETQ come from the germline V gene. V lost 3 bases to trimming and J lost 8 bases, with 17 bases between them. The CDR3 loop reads CASSSQGAQGEKLFF. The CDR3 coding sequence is TGCGCCAGCAGCTCACAGGGAGCACAAGGGGAAAAACTGTTTTTT.

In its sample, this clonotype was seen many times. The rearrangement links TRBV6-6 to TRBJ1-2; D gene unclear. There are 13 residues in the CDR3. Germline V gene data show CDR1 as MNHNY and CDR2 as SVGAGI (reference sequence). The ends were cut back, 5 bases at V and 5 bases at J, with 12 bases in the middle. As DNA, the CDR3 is TGTGCCAGCAGTCGGGAGTCCGTTTATGGCTACACCTTC. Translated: CASSRESVYGYTF.

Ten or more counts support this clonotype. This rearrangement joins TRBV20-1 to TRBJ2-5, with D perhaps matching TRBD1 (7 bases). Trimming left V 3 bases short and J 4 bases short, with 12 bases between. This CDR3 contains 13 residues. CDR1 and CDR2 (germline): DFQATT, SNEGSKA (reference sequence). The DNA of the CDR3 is TGCAGTGCTAGCTCAGGGGGGATAGAGACCCAGTACTTC. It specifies CSASSGGIETQYF.

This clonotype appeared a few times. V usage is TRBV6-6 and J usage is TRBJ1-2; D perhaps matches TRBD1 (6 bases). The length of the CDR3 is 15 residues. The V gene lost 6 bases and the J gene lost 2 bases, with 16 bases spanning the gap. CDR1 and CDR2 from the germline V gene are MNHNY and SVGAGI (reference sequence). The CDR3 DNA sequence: TGTGCCAGCAGAGGGGGGGCACGATCAAACTATGGCTACACCTTC. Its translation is CASRGGARSNYGYTF.

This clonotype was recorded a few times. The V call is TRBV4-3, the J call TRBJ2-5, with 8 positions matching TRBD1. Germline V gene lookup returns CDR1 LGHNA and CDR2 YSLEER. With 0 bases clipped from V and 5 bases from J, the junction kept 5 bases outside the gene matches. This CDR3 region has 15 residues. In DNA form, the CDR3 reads TGCGCCAGCAGCCAAGATCTTCACAGGGGGGAGACCCAGTACTTC. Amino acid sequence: CASSQDLHRGETQYF.

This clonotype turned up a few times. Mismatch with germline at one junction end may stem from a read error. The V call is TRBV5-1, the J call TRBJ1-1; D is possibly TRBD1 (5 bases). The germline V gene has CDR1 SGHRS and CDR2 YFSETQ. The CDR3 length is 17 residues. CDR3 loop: CASCLEGARKRDTEAFF. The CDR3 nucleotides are TGCGCCAGCTGCTTGGAAGGGGCGCGCAAGAGGGACACTGAAGCTTTCTTT.

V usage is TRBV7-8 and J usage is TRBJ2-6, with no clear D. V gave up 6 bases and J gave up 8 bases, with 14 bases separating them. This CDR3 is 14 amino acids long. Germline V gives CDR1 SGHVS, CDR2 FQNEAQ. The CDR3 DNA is TGTGCCAGCAGGATCGGCGTGGGGACCAACGTCCTGACTTTC. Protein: CASRIGVGTNVLTF.

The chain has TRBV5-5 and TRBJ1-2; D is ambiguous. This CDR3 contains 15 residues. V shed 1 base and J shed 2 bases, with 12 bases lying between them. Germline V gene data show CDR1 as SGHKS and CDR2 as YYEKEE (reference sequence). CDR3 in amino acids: CASSLFGEINYGYTF. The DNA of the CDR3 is TGTGCCAGCAGCTTGTTCGGGGAAATCAACTATGGCTACACCTTC.

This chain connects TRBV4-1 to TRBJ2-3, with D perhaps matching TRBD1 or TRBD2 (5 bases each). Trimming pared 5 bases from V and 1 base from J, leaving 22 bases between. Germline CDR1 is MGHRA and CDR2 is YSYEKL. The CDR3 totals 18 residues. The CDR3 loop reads CASSSLWGRPAGTDTQYF. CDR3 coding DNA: TGCGCCAGCAGCTCGCTGTGGGGACGGCCGGCCGGCACAGATACGCAGTATTTT.

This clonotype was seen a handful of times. CDR3 protein: CASSSQSTGGVGSPLHF. The DNA of the CDR3 is TGTGCCAGCAGCTCTCAATCAACAGGGGGCGTCGGTTCACCCCTCCACTTT. The rearrangement links TRBV7-2 to TRBJ1-6, with 9 bases fitting TRBD1. The CDR3 length is 17 residues. V lost 4 bases to trimming and J lost 9 bases; unmatched junction nucleotides: 13. Per germline, CDR1 SGHTA and CDR2 FQGNSA.